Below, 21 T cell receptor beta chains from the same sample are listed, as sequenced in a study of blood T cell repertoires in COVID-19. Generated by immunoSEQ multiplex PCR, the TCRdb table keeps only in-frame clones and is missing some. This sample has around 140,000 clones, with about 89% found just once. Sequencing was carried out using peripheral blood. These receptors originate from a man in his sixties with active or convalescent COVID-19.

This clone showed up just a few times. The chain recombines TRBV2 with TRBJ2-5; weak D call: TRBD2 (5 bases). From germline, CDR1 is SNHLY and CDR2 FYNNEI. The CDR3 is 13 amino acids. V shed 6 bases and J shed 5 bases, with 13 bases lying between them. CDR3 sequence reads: CASSEGRRETQYF. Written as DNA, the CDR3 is TGTGCCAGCAGCGAGGGCAGAAGGGAGACCCAGTACTTC.

The DNA of the CDR3 is TGTGCCTGGAGTGGCGGGAACTCTGGAAACACCATATATTTT. Its protein is CAWSGGNSGNTIYF. The rearrangement uses TRBV30 and TRBJ1-3, with D hard to call. The CDR3 has 14 amino acids. The germline gives CDR1 GTSNPN, CDR2 SVGIG (reference sequence). Trimming shortened V by 1 base and J by 0 bases, and 7 bases separated the two germline ends.

The CDR3 DNA reads as TGTGCCACCAGTAACTCAGGGGGCCAGGCTTTCTTT. Encoded protein: CATSNSGGQAFF. The genes are TRBV24-1 and TRBJ1-1; 8 bases are a match to TRBD1. Trimming at V came to 6 bases and at J to 11 bases, leaving 7 bases not matched to a gene. Per germline, CDR1 KGHDR and CDR2 SFDVKD. The CDR3 extends over 12 amino acids.

In DNA, the CDR3 is TGTGCCAGCAGGGTAGCTCAGGGGGCGGCCGACGAGCAGTACTTC. Encoded protein: CASRVAQGAADEQYF. The gene calls are TRBV28 and TRBJ2-7; 8 bases map to TRBD1. CDR1 is MDHEN, CDR2 SYDVKM, per germline. V shed 6 bases and J 5 bases; nucleotides not matched to a gene: 12. This CDR3 comprises 15 residues.

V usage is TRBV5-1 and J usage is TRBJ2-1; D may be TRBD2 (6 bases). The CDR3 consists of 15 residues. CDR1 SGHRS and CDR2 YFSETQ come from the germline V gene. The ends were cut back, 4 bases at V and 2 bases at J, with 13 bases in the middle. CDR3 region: CASSESGSTYNEQFF. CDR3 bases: TGCGCCAGCAGCGAAAGCGGGTCAACCTACAATGAGCAGTTCTTC.

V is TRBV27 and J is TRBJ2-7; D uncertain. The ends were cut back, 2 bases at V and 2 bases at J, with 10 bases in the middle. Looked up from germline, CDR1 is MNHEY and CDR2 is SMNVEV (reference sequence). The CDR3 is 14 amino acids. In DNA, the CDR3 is TGTGCCAGCAGTTTAGGGCTGACCCCCTACGAGCAGTACTTC. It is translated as CASSLGLTPYEQYF.

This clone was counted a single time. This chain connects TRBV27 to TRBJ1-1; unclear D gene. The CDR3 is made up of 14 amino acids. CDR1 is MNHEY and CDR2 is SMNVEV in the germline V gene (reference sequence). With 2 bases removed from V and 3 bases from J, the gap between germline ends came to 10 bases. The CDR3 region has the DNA TGTGCCAGCAGTTTACACAGATCGGACACTGAAGCTTTCTTT. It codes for CASSLHRSDTEAFF.

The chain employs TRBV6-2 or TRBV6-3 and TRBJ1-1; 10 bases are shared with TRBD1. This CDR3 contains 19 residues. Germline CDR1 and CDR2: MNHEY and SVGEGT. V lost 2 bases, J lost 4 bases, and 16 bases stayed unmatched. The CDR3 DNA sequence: TGTGCCAGCAGTTACGTTCCGGGACAGGGGAGTTCGGGATCCACTGAAGCTTTCTTT. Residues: CASSYVPGQGSSGSTEAFF.

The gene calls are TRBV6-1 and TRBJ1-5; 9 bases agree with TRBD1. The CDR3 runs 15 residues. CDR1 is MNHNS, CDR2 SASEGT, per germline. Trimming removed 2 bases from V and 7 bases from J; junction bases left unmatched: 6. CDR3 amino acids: CASSEMDRGGQPQHF. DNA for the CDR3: TGTGCCAGCAGTGAAATGGACAGGGGAGGCCAGCCCCAGCATTTT.

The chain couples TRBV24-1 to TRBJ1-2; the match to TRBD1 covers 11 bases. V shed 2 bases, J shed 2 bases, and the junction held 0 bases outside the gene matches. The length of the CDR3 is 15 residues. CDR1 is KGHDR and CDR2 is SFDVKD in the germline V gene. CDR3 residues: CATSDWDRGNYGYTF. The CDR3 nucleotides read TGTGCCACCAGTGATTGGGACAGGGGGAACTATGGCTACACCTTC.

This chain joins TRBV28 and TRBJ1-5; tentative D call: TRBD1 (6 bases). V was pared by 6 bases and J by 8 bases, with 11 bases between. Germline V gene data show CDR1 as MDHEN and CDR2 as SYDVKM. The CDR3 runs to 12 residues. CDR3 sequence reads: CASSQRQEPQHF. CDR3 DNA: TGTGCCAGCAGCCAGAGACAGGAGCCCCAGCATTTT. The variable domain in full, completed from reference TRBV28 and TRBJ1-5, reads DVKVTQSSRYLVKRTGEKVFLECVQDMDHENMFWYRQDPGLGLRLIYFSYDVKMKEKGDIPEGYSVSREKKERFSLILESASTNQTSMYLCASSQRQEPQHFGDGTRLSIL.

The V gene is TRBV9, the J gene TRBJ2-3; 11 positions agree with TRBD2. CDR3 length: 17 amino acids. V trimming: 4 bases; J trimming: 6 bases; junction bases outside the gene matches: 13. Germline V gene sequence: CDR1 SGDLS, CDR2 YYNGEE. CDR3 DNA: TGTGCCAGCAGCCCCTTAGGGACTAGCGGCCTCTGGGATACGCAGTATTTT. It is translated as CASSPLGTSGLWDTQYF.

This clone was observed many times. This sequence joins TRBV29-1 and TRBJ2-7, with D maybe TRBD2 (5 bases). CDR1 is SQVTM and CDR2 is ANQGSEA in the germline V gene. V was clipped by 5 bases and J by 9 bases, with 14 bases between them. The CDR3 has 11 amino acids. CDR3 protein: CSVHTGSGQYF. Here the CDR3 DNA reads TGCAGCGTTCATACGGGGTCCGGGCAGTACTTC.

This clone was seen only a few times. CDR3 protein: CASSKEGQGGYEQYF. The CDR3 DNA is TGTGCCAGCTCAAAAGAGGGACAGGGGGGTTACGAGCAGTACTTC. The rearrangement joins TRBV18 to TRBJ2-7, with TRBD1 matching over 11 bases. V shed 5 bases and J 4 bases; nucleotides not matched to a gene: 7. This CDR3 is built from 15 residues. The germline CDR1 and CDR2 sequences are KGHSH and LQKENI.

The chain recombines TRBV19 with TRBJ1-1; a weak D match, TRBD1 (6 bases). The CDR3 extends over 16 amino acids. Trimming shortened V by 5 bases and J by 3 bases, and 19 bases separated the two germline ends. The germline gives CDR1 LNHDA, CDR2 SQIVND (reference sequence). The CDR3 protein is CASSPRGALRDTEAFF. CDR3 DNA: TGTGCCAGTAGTCCCCGGGGGGCTCTGAGGGACACTGAAGCTTTCTTT.

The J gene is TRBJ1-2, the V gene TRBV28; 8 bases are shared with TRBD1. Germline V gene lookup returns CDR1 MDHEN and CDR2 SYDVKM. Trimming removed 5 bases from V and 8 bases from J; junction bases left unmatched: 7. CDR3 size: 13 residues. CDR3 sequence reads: CASSPAGGDGYTF. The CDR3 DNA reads TGTGCCAGCAGTCCGGCAGGGGGCGACGGCTACACCTTC.

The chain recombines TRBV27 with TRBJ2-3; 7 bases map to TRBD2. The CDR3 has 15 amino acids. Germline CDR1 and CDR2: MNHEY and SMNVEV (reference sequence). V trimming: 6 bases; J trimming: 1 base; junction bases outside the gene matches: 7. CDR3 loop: CASSLSTSRTDTQYF. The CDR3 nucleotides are TGTGCCAGCAGCCTATCGACTAGCCGCACAGATACGCAGTATTTT.

The CDR3 region has the DNA TGTGCCAGCAGCGATGGGGGGGGTGGAAGCTATGGCTACACCTTC. Translation gives CASSDGGGGSYGYTF. The chain is built from TRBV6-5 and TRBJ1-2; D possibly corresponds to TRBD1 (5 bases). The germline CDR1 and CDR2 sequences are MNHEY and SVGAGI. The V end was cut by 6 bases, the J end by 4 bases, with 18 bases between. This CDR3 region has 15 residues.

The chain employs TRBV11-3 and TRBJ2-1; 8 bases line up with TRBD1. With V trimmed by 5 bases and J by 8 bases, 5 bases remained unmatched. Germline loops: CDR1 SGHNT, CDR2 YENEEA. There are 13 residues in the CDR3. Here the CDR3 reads CASSRQGQDEQFF. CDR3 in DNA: TGTGCCAGCAGCCGACAGGGGCAGGATGAGCAGTTCTTC.

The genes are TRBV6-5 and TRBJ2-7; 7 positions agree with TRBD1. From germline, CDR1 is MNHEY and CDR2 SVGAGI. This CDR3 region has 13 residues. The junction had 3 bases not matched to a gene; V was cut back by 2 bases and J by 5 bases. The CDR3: CASSYTGAHEQYF. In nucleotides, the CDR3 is TGTGCCAGCAGTTACACAGGGGCGCACGAGCAGTACTTC.

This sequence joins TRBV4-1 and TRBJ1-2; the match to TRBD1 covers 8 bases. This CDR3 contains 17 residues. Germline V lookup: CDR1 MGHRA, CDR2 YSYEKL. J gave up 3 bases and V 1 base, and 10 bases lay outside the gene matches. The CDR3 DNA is TGCGCCAGCAGCCAAGCCGGGCAGGGGGCTAGCGACTATGGCTACACCTTC. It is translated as CASSQAGQGASDYGYTF.